This TCR beta chain was sequenced for a study of cytomegalovirus exposure and HLA in healthy donors. The study, taken as a whole, reports: Reports indicate that TCR beta sequences accurately predicted the HLA-A and HLA-B alleles of most subjects.

Notes on this clone: Its specificity is not known.

PCR employed 60 Vbeta and 13 Jbeta primers. The method was immunoSEQ multiplex PCR; TCRdb's version includes in-frame clones alone and lacks a portion of them. The sample yields about 90,000 clones, around 62% seen once. The sequence was collected from a woman aged 30 to 39 in good health and CMV-seropositive. Material for sequencing was PBMCs.

CDR3 nucleotide sequence: TGTGCCAGCAGTTTAGGTACGGCCTCCGGAGGCTACGAGCAGTACTTC. Protein sequence: CASSLGTASGGYEQYF. V usage is TRBV28 and J usage is TRBJ2-7; tentative D call: TRBD2 (5 bases). CDR3 size: 16 residues. Trimming pared 2 bases from V and 3 bases from J, leaving 17 bases between. Germline CDR1 MDHEN, CDR2 SYDVKM.